Below, 28 T cell receptor beta chains from the same sample are listed, as sequenced in a study of cytomegalovirus exposure and HLA in healthy donors. It was with 60 Vbeta and 13 Jbeta primers that the PCR ran. Method: immunoSEQ multiplex PCR; TCRdb's copy keeps in-frame clones and lacks some. The profile shows around 140,000 clones, just under 85% of them singletons. Material for sequencing was PBMCs. The receptors shown here come from a man aged 25-45 years in good health and CMV-seropositive.

The chain carries TRBV21-1 and TRBJ1-4; the table's D gene call, TRBD1, was not cross checked with the DNA. TRBV21-1 is given as a pseudogene. This CDR3 is 18 amino acids long. The CDR3 loop is CASCYGTGKMVSDEKLFF. CDR3 DNA sequence: TGTGCCAGCTGCTACGGGACAGGGAAGATGGTGTCAGATGAAAAACTGTTTTTT.

Only a few counts were recorded for this clone. The genes are TRBV6-1 and TRBJ1-6, with a weak D call TRBD1 (5 bases). The CDR3 loop spans 15 amino acids. From germline, CDR1 is MNHNS and CDR2 SASEGT. V was cut by 2 bases and J by 4 bases, with 9 bases left in between. Written as DNA, the CDR3 is TGTGCCAGCAGTGAACCCCCAGGGTATAATTCACCCCTCCACTTT. It yields the protein CASSEPPGYNSPLHF.

A few counts support this clone. The V gene is TRBV30, the J gene TRBJ1-1, with D perhaps matching TRBD1 (6 bases). V was pared by 3 bases and J by 2 bases, with 10 bases between. The CDR3 extends over 13 amino acids. The germline V gene encodes CDR1 GTSNPN and CDR2 SVGIG (reference sequence). The CDR3 is CAWSPQGNTEAFF. DNA for the CDR3: TGTGCCTGGAGCCCACAGGGAAACACTGAAGCTTTCTTT.

Comments on this clone: Additional DNA sequences in this sample encode the identical CDR3. This chain joins TRBV30 and TRBJ2-5; 8 bases match TRBD1. Germline values: CDR1 GTSNPN, CDR2 SVGIG (reference sequence). V trimming: 0 bases; J trimming: 4 bases; junction bases outside the gene matches: 4. The CDR3 loop spans 14 amino acids. The CDR3 sequence is CAWSVAGGRETQYF. Written as DNA, the CDR3 is TGTGCCTGGAGTGTAGCAGGGGGCAGAGAGACCCAGTACTTC.

This chain uses TRBV6-1 with TRBJ2-1; TRBD2 is a possible D gene (6 bases). CDR3 length: 16 amino acids. Germline-derived CDR1 and CDR2 are MNHNS and SASEGT. Trimming stripped 4 bases from V and 0 bases from J, with 13 bases between. As DNA, the CDR3 is TGTGCCAGCAGTGGGGGCCCCGGGAGCTCCTACAATGAGCAGTTCTTC. Protein sequence: CASSGGPGSSYNEQFF.

The chain is built from TRBV6-1 and TRBJ2-7, with 14 bases identical to TRBD2. CDR3 size: 15 residues. Germline values: CDR1 MNHNS, CDR2 SASEGT. With 4 bases clipped from V and 2 bases from J, the junction kept 1 base outside the gene matches. The CDR3 region has the DNA TGTGCCAGCAGTGCGACTAGCGGGAGGGCCTACGAGCAGTACTTC. Translation: CASSATSGRAYEQYF.

The V gene is TRBV27, the J gene TRBJ2-3; 14 nucleotides match TRBD2. V dropped 6 bases and J dropped 4; count of bases not matched to a gene: 6. From germline, CDR1 is MNHEY and CDR2 SMNVEV (reference sequence). The CDR3 has 16 residues. In DNA, the CDR3 is TGTGCCAGCAGCCCAGGGACTAGCGGGAGTGCAGATACGCAGTATTTT. Its translation: CASSPGTSGSADTQYF.

V is TRBV5-1 and J is TRBJ2-3; 7 nucleotides align to TRBD2. Unmatched junction bases numbered 5, after V lost 5 bases and J lost 2 bases. The CDR3 covers 14 residues. CDR1 SGHRS and CDR2 YFSETQ come from the germline V gene. The CDR3 nucleotides read TGCGCCAGCAGTTCTACTAGCGTCACAGATACGCAGTATTTT. Its protein product is CASSSTSVTDTQYF.

This chain connects TRBV7-6 to TRBJ2-2; TRBD2 matches at 8 bases. The length of the CDR3 is 17 residues. In germline, CDR1 is SGHVS, CDR2 FNYEAQ. V trimming: 1 base; J trimming: 0 bases; junction bases outside the gene matches: 4. The CDR3 loop reads CASSLVPGLANTGELFF. In DNA form, the CDR3 reads TGTGCCAGCAGCTTAGTTCCGGGACTAGCGAACACCGGGGAGCTGTTTTTT. Based on the CDR3 plus reference TRBV7-6 and TRBJ2-2, the full variable domain is GAGVSQSPRYKVTKRGQDVALRCDPISGHVSLYWYRQALGQGPEFLTYFNYEAQQDKSGLPNDRFSAERPEGSISTLTIQRTEQRDSAMYRCASSLVPGLANTGELFFGEGSRLTVL.

The CDR3 loop reads CASSRLDRGVFYEQFF. In nucleotides, the CDR3 is TGTGCCAGCAGCCGCCTTGACAGGGGGGTTTTCTATGAGCAGTTCTTC. The J gene is TRBJ2-1, the V gene TRBV27; 9 positions match TRBD1. Trimming took 6 bases from V and 8 from J; bases not matched to a gene: 14. CDR3 length equals 16 residues. Germline lookup yields CDR1 MNHEY and CDR2 SMNVEV (reference sequence).

CDR3 nucleotide sequence: TGTGCCAGCAGTGAACAGGGGCGTTTACCCGGGGAGCTGTTTTTT. Translation: CASSEQGRLPGELFF. The chain uses TRBV6-1 and TRBJ2-2; a possible D gene is TRBD1 (6 bases). V dropped 2 bases and J dropped 6 bases, with 13 bases sitting between them. This CDR3 is 15 amino acids long. Germline V gene lookup returns CDR1 MNHNS and CDR2 SASEGT.

V is TRBV5-1 and J is TRBJ2-1, with 12 nucleotides matching TRBD1. Unmatched junction bases numbered 16, after V lost 1 base and J lost 8 bases. Germline V lookup: CDR1 SGHRS, CDR2 YFSETQ. The CDR3 length is 19 residues. The CDR3 DNA follows: TGCGCCAGCAGCTTGACTCCGGGGTTTCGGGGACAGGGGGCCGATGAGCAGTTCTTC. Translated: CASSLTPGFRGQGADEQFF.

V and J are TRBV19 and TRBJ1-6, with D unclear. The CDR3 totals 15 residues. Germline values: CDR1 LNHDA, CDR2 SQIVND (reference sequence). V was cut by 10 bases and J by 0 bases, with 13 bases left in between. CDR3 sequence reads: CATKAEGSYNSPLHF. CDR3 coding DNA: TGTGCCACCAAGGCGGAGGGCTCCTATAATTCACCCCTCCACTTT. Complete variable domain (other parts from reference TRBV19 and TRBJ1-6): DGGITQSPKYLFRKEGQNVTLSCEQNLNHDAMYWYRQDPGQGLRLIYYSQIVNDFQKGDIAEGYSVSREKKESFPLTVTSAQKNPTAFYLCATKAEGSYNSPLHFGNGTRLTVT.

The chain links TRBV28 to TRBJ2-5; perhaps TRBD2 as D (5 bases). The V and J ends lost 7 bases and 3 bases respectively, with 9 bases between them. The CDR3 runs 12 residues. Germline CDR1 is MDHEN and CDR2 is SYDVKM. Written as DNA, the CDR3 is TGTGCCAGCAATCAGCGGAAAGAGACCCAGTACTTC. Residues: CASNQRKETQYF. Variable domain in full (rest from reference TRBV28 and TRBJ2-5): DVKVTQSSRYLVKRTGEKVFLECVQDMDHENMFWYRQDPGLGLRLIYFSYDVKMKEKGDIPEGYSVSREKKERFSLILESASTNQTSMYLCASNQRKETQYFGPGTRLLVL.

This clone occurred many times. The J gene is TRBJ2-7, the V gene TRBV5-4; D ambiguous. Germline-derived CDR1 and CDR2 are SGHNT and YYREEE (reference sequence). The CDR3 spans 15 residues. The ends were cut back, 0 bases at V and 3 bases at J, with 13 bases in the middle. The CDR3 coding sequence is TGTGCCAGCAGCTTGGGTGGAGTCAGTCTCTACGAGCAGTACTTC. This codes for CASSLGGVSLYEQYF.

This clone appeared a single time. The chain has TRBV27 and TRBJ2-5, with 12 bases identical to TRBD2. The CDR3 runs 16 residues. V lost 6 bases, J lost 5 bases, and 10 bases stayed unmatched. Germline CDR1 MNHEY, CDR2 SMNVEV (reference sequence). CDR3 loop: CASSSGLAGIPETQYF. The CDR3 DNA follows: TGTGCCAGCAGCTCCGGACTAGCGGGAATACCGGAGACCCAGTACTTC.

The V call is TRBV28, the J call TRBJ1-1; D may be TRBD1 (6 bases). Trimming left V 10 bases short and J 0 bases short, with 12 bases between. CDR3 length: 13 amino acids. Germline lookup yields CDR1 MDHEN and CDR2 SYDVKM. This chain's CDR3 is CATHEGVNTEAFF. The CDR3 DNA reads as TGTGCCACCCACGAGGGGGTGAACACTGAAGCTTTCTTT.

This chain connects TRBV4-2 to TRBJ1-2; possibly TRBD1 for D (5 bases). The CDR3 sequence is 17 residues long. V lost 0 bases to trimming and J lost 7 bases, with 21 bases between them. The germline V gene has CDR1 LGHNA and CDR2 YNFKEQ. The CDR3 DNA reads TGTGCCAGCAGCCAAGATGGAGTAAGGGGCCGGGGACTTGGCTACACCTTC. Translating it yields CASSQDGVRGRGLGYTF.

This chain links TRBV14 with TRBJ1-1; the D is unclear. CDR3 length: 18 amino acids. In germline, CDR1 is SGHDN, CDR2 FVKESK. Trimming removed 6 bases from V and 4 bases from J, with 27 bases in between. The CDR3 coding sequence is TGTGCCAGCAGTCTTACTACCGGGAGATTACGACTGGGCACTGAAGCTTTCTTT. Translating it yields CASSLTTGRLRLGTEAFF.

In the case of this clone: This same CDR3 is encoded by further DNA sequences in the sample. V usage is TRBV28 and J usage is TRBJ1-2, with 7 bases lining up with TRBD1. The CDR3 length is 13 residues. The trim removed 6 bases at V and 5 bases at J, leaving 6 bases unmatched. Per germline, CDR1 MDHEN and CDR2 SYDVKM. The CDR3, as DNA: TGTGCCAGCAGCCTACAGGGGCCGTATGGCTACACCTTC. Its translation: CASSLQGPYGYTF.

This chain uses TRBV29-1 with TRBJ2-2, with D tentatively TRBD2 (6 bases). CDR1 and CDR2 from the germline V gene are SQVTM and ANQGSEA. The CDR3 is 14 amino acids. Trimming removed 2 bases at V and 5 bases at J, with 12 bases between. CDR3 nucleotide sequence: TGCAGCGTTGAAACCGGGAGAGGTACCGGGGAGCTGTTTTTT. This sequence encodes CSVETGRGTGELFF.

The chain recombines TRBV7-6 with TRBJ2-5; 9 bases align to TRBD2. The J call may not be correct, given that the DNA end is closer to TRBJ2-7. This CDR3 has 14 amino acids. Germline V CDR1 and CDR2: SGHVS, FNYEAQ. For the CDR3, the DNA is TGTGCCAGCAGCTTGAGTAGCGGGGGCTACGAGCAGTACTTC. This sequence encodes CASSLSSGGYEQYF.

This clone was detected once. The chain carries TRBV5-1 and TRBJ2-5; 9 bases map to TRBD2. J gave up 5 bases and V 0 bases, and 2 bases lay outside the gene matches. The CDR3 covers 14 residues. Germline CDR1 reads SGHRS; CDR2 reads YFSETQ. CDR3 sequence (DNA): TGCGCCAGCAGCTTGGACAGCGGGAGGGAGACCCAGTACTTC. It encodes CASSLDSGRETQYF.

J is TRBJ2-3 and V is TRBV5-1; 11 positions match TRBD2. The J segment lost 3 bases and the V segment lost 5 bases, leaving 2 bases of the junction unmatched. Germline assignment: CDR1 SGHRS and CDR2 YFSETQ. The length of the CDR3 is 14 residues. CDR3 residues: CASRLAGGTDTQYF. The CDR3 nucleotides are TGCGCCAGCAGGCTAGCGGGGGGTACAGATACGCAGTATTTT.

A remark on this clone: One end of the junction varies from germline; a read error may be responsible. The V and J genes are TRBV4-2 and TRBJ2-7, with 8 bases matching TRBD2. CDR1 and CDR2 (germline): LGHNA, YNFKEQ. This CDR3 comprises 18 residues. The CDR3 region is CASSQDLLGRGETYGQYF. DNA of the CDR3: TGTGCCAGCAGCCAAGATCTTTTGGGGCGGGGGGAAACCTACGGGCAGTACTTC.

The chain carries TRBV9 and TRBJ2-1; TRBD2 matches at 12 bases. Per germline, CDR1 SGDLS and CDR2 YYNGEE. The CDR3 has 17 amino acids. Trimming at V came to 4 bases and at J to 6 bases, leaving 11 bases not matched to a gene. The DNA of the CDR3 is TGTGCCAGCAGCCTCTGGCCGGGACTAGCGGGCTCCAATGAGCAGTTCTTC. Translating gives CASSLWPGLAGSNEQFF.

The rearrangement uses TRBV7-9 and TRBJ1-1, with a weak D call TRBD1 (5 bases). Germline V lookup: CDR1 SEHNR, CDR2 FQNEAQ (reference sequence). Trimming took 6 bases from V and 6 from J, leaving 17 bases between them. There are 14 residues in the CDR3. The CDR3 spells CASSLGQSTPEAFF. Written as DNA, the CDR3 is TGTGCCAGCAGTTTGGGGCAGAGTACCCCTGAAGCTTTCTTT.

This clone appeared a few times. The CDR3 DNA reads as TGTGCCAGCAGCCCTCCCGGAGGGGAATCAGGCACCGGGGAGCTGTTTTTT. Encoded protein: CASSPPGGESGTGELFF. This chain uses TRBV5-4 with TRBJ2-2, with D possibly matching TRBD2 (6 bases). The V end was cut by 4 bases, the J end by 4 bases, with 20 bases between. CDR3 length equals 17 residues. The germline V gene has CDR1 SGHNT and CDR2 YYREEE (reference sequence).